This T cell receptor (beta chain) is drawn from a study of T-cell reconstitution after alpha-beta-depleted transplantation in children. A library of TCRbeta sequences, prepared with unique molecular identifiers, was generated. TCRdb ran MiXCR on the PCR reads and lists one entry per CDR3 protein. The data hold over 400,000 distinct CDR3 sequences, with under 15% observed a single time. Trimming pared 0 bases from V and 2 bases from J, leaving 15 bases between. Per germline, CDR1 ENHRY and CDR2 SYGVKD. The CDR3 loop spans 17 amino acids. This clonotype has more than one count but fewer than ten. Source: PBMCs from the stem cell graft donor, taken from the stem cell graft. The chain combines TRBV10-3 with TRBJ2-3; D gene ambiguous. The origin of this receptor is a human donor who donated a stem cell graft to a child with combined immunodeficiency. For the CDR3, the DNA is TGTGCCATCAGTGAGTCAACCCTCTCGTCGACCACAGATACGCAGTATTTT. Its translation: CAISESTLSSTTDTQYF.